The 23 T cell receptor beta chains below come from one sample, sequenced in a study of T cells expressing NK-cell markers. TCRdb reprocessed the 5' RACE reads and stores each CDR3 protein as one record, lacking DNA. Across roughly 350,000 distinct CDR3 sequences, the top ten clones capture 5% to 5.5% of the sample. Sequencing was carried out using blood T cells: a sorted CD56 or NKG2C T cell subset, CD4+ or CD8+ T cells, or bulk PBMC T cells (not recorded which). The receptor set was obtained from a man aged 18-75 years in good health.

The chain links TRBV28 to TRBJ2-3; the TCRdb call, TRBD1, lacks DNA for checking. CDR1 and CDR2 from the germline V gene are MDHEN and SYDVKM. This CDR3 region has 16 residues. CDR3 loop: CASSLIEKFRGGAQYF.

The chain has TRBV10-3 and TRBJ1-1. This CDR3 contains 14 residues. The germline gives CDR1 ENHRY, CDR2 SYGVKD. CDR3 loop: CAIRTLGLSTEAFF.

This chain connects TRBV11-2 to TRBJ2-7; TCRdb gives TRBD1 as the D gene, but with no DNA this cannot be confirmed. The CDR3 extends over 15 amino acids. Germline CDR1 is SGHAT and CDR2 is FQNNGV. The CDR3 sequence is CASSSLGQTFYEQYF.

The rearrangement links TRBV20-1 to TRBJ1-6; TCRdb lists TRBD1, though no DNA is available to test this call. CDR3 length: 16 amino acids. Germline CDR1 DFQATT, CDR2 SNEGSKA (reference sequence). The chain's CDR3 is CSAPDRTSSYNSPLHF.

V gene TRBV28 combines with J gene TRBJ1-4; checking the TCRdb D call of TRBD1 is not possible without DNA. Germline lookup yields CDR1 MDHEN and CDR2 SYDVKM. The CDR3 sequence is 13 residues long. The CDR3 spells CASSTQGNEKLFF.

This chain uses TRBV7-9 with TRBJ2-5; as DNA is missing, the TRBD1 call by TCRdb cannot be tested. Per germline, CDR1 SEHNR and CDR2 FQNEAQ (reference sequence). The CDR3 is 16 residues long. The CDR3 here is CASSQPIGRTKETQYF.

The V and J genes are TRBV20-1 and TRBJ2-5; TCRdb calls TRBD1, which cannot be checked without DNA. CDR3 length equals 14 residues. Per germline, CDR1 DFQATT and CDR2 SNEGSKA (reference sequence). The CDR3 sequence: CSARPAGATGAQYF.

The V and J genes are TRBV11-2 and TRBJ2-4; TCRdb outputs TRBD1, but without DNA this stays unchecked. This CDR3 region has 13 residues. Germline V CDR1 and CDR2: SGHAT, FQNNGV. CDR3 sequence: CASSLQGKNIQYF. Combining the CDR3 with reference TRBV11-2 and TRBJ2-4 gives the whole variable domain EAGVAQSPRYKIIEKRQSVAFWCNPISGHATLYWYQQILGQGPKLLIQFQNNGVVDDSQLPKDRFSAERLKGVDSTLKIQPAKLEDSAVYLCASSLQGKNIQYFGAGTRLSVL.

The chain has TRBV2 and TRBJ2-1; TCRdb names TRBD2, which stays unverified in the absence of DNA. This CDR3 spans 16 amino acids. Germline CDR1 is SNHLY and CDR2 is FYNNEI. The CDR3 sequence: CASSGAGTRVNNEQFF.

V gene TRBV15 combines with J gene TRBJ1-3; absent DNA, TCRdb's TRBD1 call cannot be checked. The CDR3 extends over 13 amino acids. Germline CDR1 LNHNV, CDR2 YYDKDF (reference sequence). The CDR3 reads CATGSYPANTIYF.

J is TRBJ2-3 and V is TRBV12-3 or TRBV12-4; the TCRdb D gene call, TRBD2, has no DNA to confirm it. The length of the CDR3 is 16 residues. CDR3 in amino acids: CASSFDGGGARDTQYF.

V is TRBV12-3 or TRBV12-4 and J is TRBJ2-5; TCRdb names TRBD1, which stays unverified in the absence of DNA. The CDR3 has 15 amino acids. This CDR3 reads CASSLGDRGQETQYF.

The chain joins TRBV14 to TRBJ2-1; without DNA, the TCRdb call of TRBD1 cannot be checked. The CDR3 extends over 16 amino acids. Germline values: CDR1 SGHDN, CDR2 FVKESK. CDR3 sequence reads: CASSQVLQAPYNEQFF.

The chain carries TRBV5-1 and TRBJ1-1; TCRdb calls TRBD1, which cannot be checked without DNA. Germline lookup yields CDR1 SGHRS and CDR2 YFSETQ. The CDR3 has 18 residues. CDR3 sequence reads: CASSLARRGPRLNTEAFF.

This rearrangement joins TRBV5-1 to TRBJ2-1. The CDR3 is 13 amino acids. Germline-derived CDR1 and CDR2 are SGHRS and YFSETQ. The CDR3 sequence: CASGHRSLNEQFF.

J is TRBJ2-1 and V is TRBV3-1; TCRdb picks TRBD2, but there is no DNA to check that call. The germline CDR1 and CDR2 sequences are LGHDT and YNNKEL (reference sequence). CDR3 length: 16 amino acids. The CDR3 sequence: CASSQDWLAGDMEQFF.

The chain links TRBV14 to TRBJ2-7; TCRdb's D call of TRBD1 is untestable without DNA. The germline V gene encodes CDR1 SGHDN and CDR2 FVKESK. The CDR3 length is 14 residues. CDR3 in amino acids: CASSQGRGGYEQYF.

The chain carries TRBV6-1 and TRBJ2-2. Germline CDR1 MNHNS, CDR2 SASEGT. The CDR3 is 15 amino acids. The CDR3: CASTKTGRNTGELFF.

The CDR3 sequence: CASSYRQRNSYEQYF. The chain is built from TRBV5-5 and TRBJ2-7; TCRdb's assignment of TRBD1 cannot be checked, as there is no DNA. The CDR3 runs 15 residues. CDR1 is SGHKS, CDR2 YYEKEE, per germline (reference sequence).

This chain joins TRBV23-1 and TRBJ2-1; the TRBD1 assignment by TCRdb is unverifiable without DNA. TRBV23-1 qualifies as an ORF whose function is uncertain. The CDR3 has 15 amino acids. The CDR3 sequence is CASSPGISLYNEQFF.

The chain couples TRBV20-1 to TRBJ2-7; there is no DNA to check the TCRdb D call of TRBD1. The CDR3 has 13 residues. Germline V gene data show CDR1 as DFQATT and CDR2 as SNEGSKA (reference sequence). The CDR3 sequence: CSAKGQGRYEQYF.

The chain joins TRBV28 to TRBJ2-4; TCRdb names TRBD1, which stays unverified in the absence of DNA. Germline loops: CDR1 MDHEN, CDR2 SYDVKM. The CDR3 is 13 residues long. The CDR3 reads CASTPSLRGRKYF.

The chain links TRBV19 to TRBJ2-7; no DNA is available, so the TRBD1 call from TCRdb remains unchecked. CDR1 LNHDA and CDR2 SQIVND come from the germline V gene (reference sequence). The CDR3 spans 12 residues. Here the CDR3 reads CASSTTGGEQYF.